The present T cell receptor (beta chain) was sequenced within a study of cytomegalovirus exposure and HLA in healthy donors. The study's findings and limits: A later examination showed that TCR association rates differed by HLA locus, with DRB1 most and HLA-C fewest. As confirmed in vitro, a few CMV-associated chains were specific for CMV antigens. Rare sequences made up most TCRs, while some public TCRs were found in many donors.

Use of 60 Vbeta and 13 Jbeta primers characterized the PCR. Profiling relied on immunoSEQ multiplex PCR, and the TCRdb table lists in-frame clones only, not all of them. The table has approximately 160,000 clones, approximately 80% seen once. As regards this clone: Antigen: not known.

V gave up 5 bases and J gave up 8 bases, with 12 bases separating them. CDR1 is SGHNT and CDR2 is YENEEA in the germline V gene. The CDR3 runs to 13 residues. The source of this sequence is a man aged 18 to 30 in good health and CMV-seronegative. Sequencing was performed on PBMCs. This chain joins TRBV11-3 and TRBJ1-4, with no clear D. As DNA, the CDR3 is TGTGCCAGCAGCGCCTCGGGATCCGAAAAACTGTTTTTT. Its protein is CASSASGSEKLFF.